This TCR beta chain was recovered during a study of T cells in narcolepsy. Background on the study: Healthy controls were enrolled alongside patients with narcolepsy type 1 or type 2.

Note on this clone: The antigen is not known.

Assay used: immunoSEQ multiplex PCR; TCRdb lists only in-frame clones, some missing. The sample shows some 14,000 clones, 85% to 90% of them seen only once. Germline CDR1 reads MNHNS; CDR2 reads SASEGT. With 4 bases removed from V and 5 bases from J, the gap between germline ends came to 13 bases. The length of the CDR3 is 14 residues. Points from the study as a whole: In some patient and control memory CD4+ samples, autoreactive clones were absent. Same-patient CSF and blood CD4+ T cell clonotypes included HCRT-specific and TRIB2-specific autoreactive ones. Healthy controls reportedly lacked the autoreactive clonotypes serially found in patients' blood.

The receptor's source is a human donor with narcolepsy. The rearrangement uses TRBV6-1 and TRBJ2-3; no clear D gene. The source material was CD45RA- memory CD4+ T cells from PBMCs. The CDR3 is CASSGLVQLDTQYF. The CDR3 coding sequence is TGTGCCAGCAGTGGTCTAGTTCAGTTAGATACGCAGTATTTT.